This T cell receptor beta chain comes out of a study of blood T cells in healthy people across ages. V was clipped by 5 bases and J by 7 bases; unmatched bases: 12. Germline values: CDR1 DFQATT, CDR2 SNEGSKA (reference sequence). The CDR3 has 15 residues. A second PCR, run for roughly 7 to 12 cycles, used a sample-barcoded 5' primer plus a J-beta primer mix. MiXCR, run by TCRdb on the 5' RACE reads, gives a single entry per CDR3 protein. The data contain about 1.6 million distinct CDR3 sequences, about 35% of them seen just once; the ten biggest clones take up 11%. Findings of the study overall: CMV infection status of these donors was not known.

Turning to this clonotype: Its cognate antigen is unknown.

The sequenced material came from blood. The TCR originated in a woman in her twenties or thirties in good health. This chain joins TRBV20-1 and TRBJ2-1; 9 bases line up with TRBD2. The CDR3 reads CSASPQRGEVNEQFF. CDR3 DNA: TGCAGTGCTTCCCCCCAGCGGGGGGAGGTAAATGAGCAGTTCTTC.